This entry describes one TCR beta chain. The use of genomic DNA as template underpinned the TCR beta VDJ and CDR3 profiling. TCRdb re-called the reads with MiXCR, one entry per CDR3 protein. The sample has approximately 170,000 distinct CDR3 sequences, 50% to 55% seen once. This CDR3 spans 14 amino acids. Germline assignment: CDR1 GTSNPN and CDR2 SVGIG (reference sequence). The germline V and J ends were trimmed by 0 bases and 8 bases, with 13 bases remaining between them. The data stem from a study of CD8+CD57+ T cells in acquired aplastic anemia. Study-level information: Average DNA yield from sorted CD4+ and CD8+ cells was around 3.2 ug.

V is TRBV30 and J is TRBJ1-4; TRBD1 is a possible D gene (5 bases). This TCR derives from a human donor in good health, serving as a control. Input material: sorted CD4+, CD8+, or CD8+CD57+ T cells (not recorded which) from PBMCs. In DNA form, the CDR3 reads TGTGCCTGGAGTGTGGGGGGATTTGGAGAAAAACTGTTTTTT. Amino acid sequence: CAWSVGGFGEKLFF.